Given below is one TCR beta chain in context. In the source study's methods: It was from reference gene primer amplification that nucleated cell counts were estimated. Data came from immunoSEQ multiplex PCR; TCRdb stores just in-frame clones and leaves some out. That table gives V, J and clone size, and the DNA gave D and trimming. Of roughly 230,000 clones in the sample, roughly 84% were seen once. The data derive from a study of blood T cell repertoires in COVID-19. Study background: Acute and convalescent COVID-19 samples came from the United States, Italy and Spain. PBMCs, B-cell-depleted T cells, or T cells were the source of the cDNA or gDNA that made up the material.

Enrollees, about 18 to 90 years old, lived in about two dozen US areas. The receptor was isolated from a man between 45 and 60 years old who had recovered from COVID-19. The material sequenced was PBMCs or T cells enriched from blood (not recorded which).

The CDR3 DNA reads as TGTGCCAGCAGTCCCAGGACTAGCGGGAGGGTTGAGCAGTTCTTC. Protein: CASSPRTSGRVEQFF. The chain recombines TRBV28 with TRBJ2-1, with 15 bases identical to TRBD2. J was trimmed by 9 bases and V by 5 bases; bases with no gene match: 5. CDR3 length: 15 residues. CDR1 and CDR2 from the germline V gene are MDHEN and SYDVKM.